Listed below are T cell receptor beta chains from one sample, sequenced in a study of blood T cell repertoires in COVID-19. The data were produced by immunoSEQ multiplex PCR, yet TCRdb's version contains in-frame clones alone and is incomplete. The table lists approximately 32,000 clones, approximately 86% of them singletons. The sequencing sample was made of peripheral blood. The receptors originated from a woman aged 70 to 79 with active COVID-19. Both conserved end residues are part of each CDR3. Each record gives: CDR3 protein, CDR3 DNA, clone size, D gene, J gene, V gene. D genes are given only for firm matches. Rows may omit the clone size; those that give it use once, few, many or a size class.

CASSFGGTQYF TGTGCCAGCAGCTTCGGTGGGACCCAGTACTTC . . TRBJ2-5 TRBV7-9
CASSLARAEETQYF TGTGCCAGCAGCTTAGCAAGAGCCGAAGAGACCCAGTACTTC . . TRBJ2-5 TRBV7-2
CASRPTGNSNQPQHF TGTGCCAGCAGGCCGACAGGGAATAGCAATCAGCCCCAGCATTTT . TRBD1 TRBJ1-5 TRBV6-6
CASSPFGTGQKEQYF TGCGCCAGCAGCCCTTTCGGGACAGGGCAAAAAGAGCAGTACTTC . TRBD1 TRBJ2-7 TRBV4-1
CAWSGTGTGIPNTEAFF TGTGCCTGGAGTGGGACCGGGACAGGGATTCCTAACACTGAAGCTTTCTTT . TRBD1 TRBJ1-1 TRBV30
CASSPRSGQGERQFF TGTGCCAGCTCACCAAGGTCCGGACAGGGTGAACGGCAGTTCTTC . TRBD1 TRBJ2-1 TRBV18
CSASWPPGEQYF TGCAGTGCTAGTTGGCCCCCGGGGGAGCAGTACTTC . . TRBJ2-7 TRBV20-1
CASSSPRLAGQETQYF TGTGCCAGCAGCTCCCCTCGACTAGCGGGGCAAGAGACCCAGTACTTC . TRBD2 TRBJ2-5 TRBV5-8
CASSLDWVATQYF TGTGCCAGCAGCTTAGATTGGGTAGCCACGCAGTATTTT . . TRBJ2-3 TRBV7-2
CASSFRGDRLYEQYF TGTGCCAGCAGCTTCAGGGGGGACCGATTATACGAGCAGTACTTC . . TRBJ2-7 TRBV9
CASRLLNTGELFF TGTGCCAGCAGGCTACTTAACACCGGGGAGCTGTTTTTT . . TRBJ2-2 TRBV12-3/TRBV12-4
CASSPPGTSNQPQHF TGTGCCAGCTCACCACCGGGGACAAGCAATCAGCCCCAGCATTTT . . TRBJ1-5 TRBV18
CASSRTGDNEQFF TGTGCCAGCTCAAGGACAGGGGACAATGAGCAGTTCTTC . TRBD1 TRBJ2-1 TRBV18
CASSQDYKGAPIRETQYF TGTGCCAGCAGCCAAGATTATAAGGGGGCGCCCATTCGAGAGACCCAGTACTTC . TRBD1 TRBJ2-5 TRBV4-2
CASSPGLTGLIRNTIYF TGCGCCAGCAGCCCTGGATTAACAGGGCTTATTCGAAACACCATATATTTT . . TRBJ1-3 TRBV4-1
CASSPQTGPGNTIYF TGTGCCAGCAGCCCACAGACAGGCCCTGGAAACACCATATATTTT . . TRBJ1-3 TRBV9
CSASPPPTSGGEETQYF TGCAGTGCTAGTCCACCGCCGACTAGCGGGGGGGAAGAGACCCAGTACTTC . TRBD2 TRBJ2-5 TRBV20-1
CASSPDINTGELFF TGTGCCAGCAGCCCCGACATTAACACCGGGGAGCTGTTTTTT . . TRBJ2-2 TRBV2
CASSSLQGTGSYEQYF TGTGCCAGCAGTTCCCTACAGGGGACAGGCTCCTACGAGCAGTACTTC . TRBD1 TRBJ2-7 TRBV11-3
CATDTGGSQPQHF TGTGCCACTGATACAGGGGGTAGTCAGCCCCAGCATTTT . TRBD1 TRBJ1-5 TRBV6-6
CASSRDRVGNQPQHF TGTGCCAGCTCACGGGACAGGGTCGGCAATCAGCCCCAGCATTTT few TRBD1 TRBJ1-5 TRBV18
CASSFLRSRLSTEAFF TGTGCCAGCAGTTTCCTGAGGAGTCGATTGAGTACTGAAGCTTTCTTT . . TRBJ1-1 TRBV6-2/TRBV6-3
CASTYRGLAEAFF TGTGCCAGCACCTACAGGGGGCTTGCTGAAGCTTTCTTT few TRBD1 TRBJ1-1 TRBV5-6
CASSQAGEQYF TGTGCCAGCAGCCAAGCGGGTGAGCAGTACTTC . . TRBJ2-7 TRBV3-1/TRBV3-2
CAWSVSKEWGNLQGTEAFF TGTGCCTGGAGTGTATCCAAAGAATGGGGTAACTTACAGGGCACTGAAGCTTTCTTT . . TRBJ1-1 TRBV30
CASSPTDSYEQYF TGTGCCAGCTCACCGACTGATTCCTACGAGCAGTACTTC once . TRBJ2-7 TRBV18
CASSLMEGGVQLFF TGTGCCAGCAGTTTAATGGAGGGTGGGGTGCAACTGTTTTTT . . TRBJ1-4 TRBV28
CASSQGRLAGGPDSYNEQFF TGTGCCAGCAGCCAAGGTCGACTAGCGGGGGGCCCTGACTCCTACAATGAGCAGTTCTTC . TRBD2 TRBJ2-1 TRBV3-1/TRBV3-2
CASRTSGGHTQETQYF TGTGCCAGCAGAACTAGCGGGGGGCATACTCAAGAGACCCAGTACTTC . TRBD2 TRBJ2-5 TRBV7-9
CASSPRDRATGELFF TGTGCCAGCAGCCCCCGGGACAGGGCGACCGGGGAGCTGTTTTTT once TRBD1 TRBJ2-2 TRBV3-1/TRBV3-2
CASSDRGDTEAFF TGTGCCAGCAGTGACAGGGGTGATACTGAAGCTTTCTTT . . TRBJ1-1 TRBV6-1
CASSWRQRNYNEQFF TGTGCCAGCAGCTGGCGACAGAGGAACTACAATGAGCAGTTCTTC . . TRBJ2-1 TRBV13
CASVRGGADGEQFF TGTGCCAGCGTTCGTGGGGGGGCCGACGGTGAGCAGTTCTTC . . TRBJ2-1 TRBV6-5
CASSQTGDIYEQYF TGTGCCAGCAGTCAGACAGGGGACATCTACGAGCAGTACTTC . TRBD1 TRBJ2-7 TRBV28
CASSLLRGADTQYF TGTGCCAGCAGTTTACTCAGGGGGGCAGATACGCAGTATTTT . . TRBJ2-3 TRBV28
CASSQGQGIPEAFF TGTGCCAGCAGCCAAGGACAGGGGATCCCTGAAGCTTTCTTT . TRBD1 TRBJ1-1 TRBV7-9
CASSDSTNEKLFF TGTGCCAGTAGTGACTCAACTAATGAAAAACTGTTTTTT . . TRBJ1-4 TRBV19
CASSRSLQETQYF TGCGCCAGCAGCCGGAGCCTCCAAGAGACCCAGTACTTC . . TRBJ2-5 TRBV5-1
CASSLQRGSSYNEQFF TGTGCCAGCTCACTCCAGCGGGGGTCGTCCTACAATGAGCAGTTCTTC . TRBD2 TRBJ2-1 TRBV18
CASSHTSGGAADTQYF TGTGCCAGCAGCCACACTAGCGGGGGGGCCGCAGATACGCAGTATTTT . TRBD2 TRBJ2-3 TRBV3-1/TRBV3-2
CASSLALAGQQFF TGTGCCAGCAGCTTAGCACTAGCGGGGCAGCAGTTCTTC . TRBD2 TRBJ2-1 TRBV7-2
CASSPRQLDEKLFF TGTGCCAGCAGCCCTCGACAGTTGGATGAAAAACTGTTTTTT . . TRBJ1-4 TRBV9
CASSQLGGDLSSYEQYF TGCGCCAGCAGCCAGCTGGGCGGGGATCTAAGCTCCTACGAGCAGTACTTC . . TRBJ2-7 TRBV4-1
CASSLGIEYEQYF TGTGCCAGCAGCCTCGGGATTGAGTACGAGCAGTACTTC . . TRBJ2-7 TRBV14
CASSFPSGGINEQFF TGTGCCAGCAGTTTCCCTAGCGGGGGTATCAATGAGCAGTTCTTC . TRBD2 TRBJ2-1 TRBV27
CASSPGRRQPQHF TGTGCCAGCTCACCCGGGAGGCGTCAGCCCCAGCATTTT . . TRBJ1-5 TRBV18
CASSLRTSGGSNEQFF TGTGCCAGCAGCTTACGGACTAGCGGGGGGTCCAATGAGCAGTTCTTC . TRBD2 TRBJ2-1 TRBV7-9
CASSTDRGFTEAFF TGTGCCAGCAGCACTGACAGGGGCTTCACTGAAGCTTTCTTT . TRBD1 TRBJ1-1 TRBV7-8
CASSYGTGFNEQYF TGTGCCAGCAGTTACGGGACAGGGTTTAACGAGCAGTACTTC . TRBD1 TRBJ2-7 TRBV6-5
CASSLSAGVGEQYF TGTGCCAGCAGCTTAAGCGCGGGGGTTGGCGAGCAGTACTTC . TRBD2 TRBJ2-7 TRBV7-3